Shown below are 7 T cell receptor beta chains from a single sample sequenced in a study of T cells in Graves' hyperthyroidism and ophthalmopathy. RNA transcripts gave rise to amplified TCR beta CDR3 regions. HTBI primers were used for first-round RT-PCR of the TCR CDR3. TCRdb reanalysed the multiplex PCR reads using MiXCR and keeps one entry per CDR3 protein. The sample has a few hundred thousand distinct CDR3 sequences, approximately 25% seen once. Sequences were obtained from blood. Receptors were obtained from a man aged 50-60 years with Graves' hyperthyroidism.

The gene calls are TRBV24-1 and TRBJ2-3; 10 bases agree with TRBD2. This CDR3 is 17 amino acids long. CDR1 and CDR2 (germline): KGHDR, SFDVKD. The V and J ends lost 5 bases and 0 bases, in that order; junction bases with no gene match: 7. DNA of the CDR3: TGTGCCACCAGTGCCCTGACTAGCGGGCTAAGCACAGATACGCAGTATTTT. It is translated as CATSALTSGLSTDTQYF.

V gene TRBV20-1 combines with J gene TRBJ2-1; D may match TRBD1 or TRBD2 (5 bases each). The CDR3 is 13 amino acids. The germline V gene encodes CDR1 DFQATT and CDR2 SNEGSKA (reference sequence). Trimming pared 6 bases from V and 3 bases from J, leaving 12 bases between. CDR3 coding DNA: TGCAGTGCCCCCACTAGGGGCTACAATGAGCAGTTCTTC. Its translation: CSAPTRGYNEQFF.

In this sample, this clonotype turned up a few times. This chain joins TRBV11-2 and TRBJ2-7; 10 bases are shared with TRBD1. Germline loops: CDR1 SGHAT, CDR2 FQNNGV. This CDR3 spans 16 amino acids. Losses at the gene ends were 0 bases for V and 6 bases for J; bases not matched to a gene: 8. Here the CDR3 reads CASSLDGVGTGAEQYF. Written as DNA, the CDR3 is TGTGCCAGCAGCTTAGATGGGGTGGGGACAGGGGCCGAGCAGTACTTC. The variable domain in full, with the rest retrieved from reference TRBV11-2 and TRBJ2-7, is EAGVAQSPRYKIIEKRQSVAFWCNPISGHATLYWYQQILGQGPKLLIQFQNNGVVDDSQLPKDRFSAERLKGVDSTLKIQPAKLEDSAVYLCASSLDGVGTGAEQYFGPGTRLTVT.

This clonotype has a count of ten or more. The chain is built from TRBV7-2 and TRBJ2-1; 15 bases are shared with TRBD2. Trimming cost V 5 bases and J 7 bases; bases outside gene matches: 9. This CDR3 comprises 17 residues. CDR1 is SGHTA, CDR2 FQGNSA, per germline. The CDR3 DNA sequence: TGTGCCAGCAGCCGGACTGGCGGGACTAGCGGGAGGAATGAGCAGTTCTTC. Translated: CASSRTGGTSGRNEQFF.

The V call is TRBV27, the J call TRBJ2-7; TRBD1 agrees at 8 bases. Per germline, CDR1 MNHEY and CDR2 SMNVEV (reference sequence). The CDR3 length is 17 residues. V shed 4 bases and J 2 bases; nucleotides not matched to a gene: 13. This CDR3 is CASSSQPPDRGAYEQYF. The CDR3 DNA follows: TGTGCCAGCAGTTCCCAACCCCCCGACAGGGGCGCCTACGAGCAGTACTTC.

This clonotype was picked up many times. The CDR3 loop reads CASGVAALSYNEQFF. CDR3 nucleotide sequence: TGCGCCAGCGGCGTAGCGGCACTCTCCTACAATGAGCAGTTCTTC. The chain carries TRBV5-1 and TRBJ2-1, with a possible D match to TRBD2 (6 bases). This CDR3 comprises 15 residues. CDR1 and CDR2 (germline): SGHRS, YFSETQ. The germline V and J ends were trimmed by 7 bases and 0 bases, with 14 bases remaining between them.

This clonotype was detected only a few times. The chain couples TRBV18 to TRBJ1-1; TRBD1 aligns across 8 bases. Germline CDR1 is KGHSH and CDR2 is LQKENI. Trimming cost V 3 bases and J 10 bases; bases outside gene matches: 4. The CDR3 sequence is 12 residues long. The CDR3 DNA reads TGTGCCAGCTCACCTCAGGGGGCTAGAGCTTTCTTT. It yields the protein CASSPQGARAFF.